This T cell receptor (beta chain) was found in a study of CD8 T cells in ankylosing spondylitis. Study observations and caveats: Relatively rare in peripheral blood, disease-linked clones were also CD8+. One TCR beta motif, made up of 7 or 8 highly homologous variants, appeared characteristic of ankylosing spondylitis blood.

5'-RACE, quantitative and with molecular barcodes, yielded the TCR beta libraries. TCRdb independently ran MiXCR on the 5' RACE reads; one entry per CDR3 protein. The sample lists almost 400,000 distinct CDR3 sequences, 20% to 25% seen once, with around 17% in the top ten. On this clonotype itself: Its cognate antigen is unknown.

The sequenced sample was blood, either unsorted or a sorted T cell fraction (not recorded which). The sequence was collected from a male donor with ankylosing spondylitis.

CDR3: CASSLSGWGYEQYF. The DNA for the CDR3 is TGTGCCAGCAGTTTATCAGGGTGGGGCTACGAGCAGTACTTC. The J gene is TRBJ2-7, the V gene TRBV28; tentative D call: TRBD1 (5 bases). Germline V lookup: CDR1 MDHEN, CDR2 SYDVKM. Trimming stripped 1 base from V and 3 bases from J, with 10 bases between. CDR3 length equals 14 residues. Looking up the rest from reference TRBV28 and TRBJ2-7 gives the full variable domain: DVKVTQSSRYLVKRTGEKVFLECVQDMDHENMFWYRQDPGLGLRLIYFSYDVKMKEKGDIPEGYSVSREKKERFSLILESASTNQTSMYLCASSLSGWGYEQYFGPGTRLTVT.